This T cell receptor (beta chain) was identified during a study of shared clonotypes between healthy human individuals. Study-wide points: The rarefaction results pointed to incomplete sorted-subset sequencing despite large depth. Donors were few, which limited the genetic and exposure-history diversity represented. Richness estimates generally favored naive over memory subsets.

Cells designated naive CD8 were CD45RO-negative and were positively selected for CCR7, with terminally differentiated effector memory CD45RA+ cells excluded. The CDR3 has 17 amino acids. CDR1 MGHDK and CDR2 SYGVNS come from the germline V gene. The V gene end was trimmed by 0 bases and the J gene end by 6 bases; junction bases not matched to a gene: 12. Using immunoSEQ multiplex PCR, the repertoire was profiled, and TCRdb retains in-frame clones only, with some absent. Among approximately 600,000 clones listed, around 95% were seen once. In the case of this clone: Its specificity is unknown.

Sequencing used naive CD8+ T cells sorted from blood. The V and J genes are TRBV25-1 and TRBJ1-1; TRBD1 aligns across 8 bases. This clonotype was sampled from a woman aged 25 to 39 in good health. The CDR3 spells CASSEYFGETGAAEAFF. As DNA, the CDR3 is TGTGCCAGCAGTGAATATTTTGGGGAGACAGGGGCGGCTGAAGCTTTCTTT. Complete variable domain (other parts from reference TRBV25-1 and TRBJ1-1): EADIYQTPRYLVIGTGKKITLECSQTMGHDKMYWYQQDPGMELHLIHYSYGVNSTEKGDLSSESTVSRIRTEHFPLTLESARPSHTSQYLCASSEYFGETGAAEAFFGQGTRLTVV.